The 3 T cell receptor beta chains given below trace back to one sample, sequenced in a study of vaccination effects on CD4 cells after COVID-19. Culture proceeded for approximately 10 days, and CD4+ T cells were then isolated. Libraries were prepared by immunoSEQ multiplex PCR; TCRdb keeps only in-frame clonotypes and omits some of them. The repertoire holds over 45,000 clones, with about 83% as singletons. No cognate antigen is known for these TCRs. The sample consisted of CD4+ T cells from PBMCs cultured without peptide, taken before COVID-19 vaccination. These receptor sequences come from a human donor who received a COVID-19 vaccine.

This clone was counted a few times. The CDR3 spells CASSVGQGPGNTIYF. DNA of the CDR3: TGTGCCAGCAGCGTAGGACAGGGGCCCGGAAACACCATATATTTT. This chain joins TRBV9 and TRBJ1-3; 8 nucleotides line up with TRBD1. Germline assignment: CDR1 SGDLS and CDR2 YYNGEE. The CDR3 contains 15 residues. V was pared by 0 bases and J by 4 bases, with 3 bases of the junction left unmatched.

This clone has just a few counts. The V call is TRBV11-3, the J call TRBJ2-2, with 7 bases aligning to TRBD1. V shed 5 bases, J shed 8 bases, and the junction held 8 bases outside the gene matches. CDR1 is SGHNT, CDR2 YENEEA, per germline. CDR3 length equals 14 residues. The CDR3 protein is CASSTTGAGGELFF. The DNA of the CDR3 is TGTGCCAGCAGCACCACAGGGGCTGGGGGGGAGCTGTTTTTT.

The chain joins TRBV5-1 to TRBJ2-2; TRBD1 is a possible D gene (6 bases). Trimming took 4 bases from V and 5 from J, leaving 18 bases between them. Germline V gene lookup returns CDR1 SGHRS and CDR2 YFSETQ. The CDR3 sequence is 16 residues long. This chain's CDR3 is CASSASVQGLTGELFF. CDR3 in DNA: TGCGCCAGCAGCGCGTCCGTACAGGGCTTAACCGGGGAGCTGTTTTTT.